This T cell receptor (beta chain) was captured in a study of OX40 agonist ivuxolimab in advanced cancers. Overall study context: Patients were dosed intravenously with ivuxolimab at 0.01 to 10 mg/kg every 2 weeks. Patients undergoing dose escalation presented with hepatocellular carcinoma, melanoma, renal cell or head and neck cancer. Whole-study results and caveats: Doses of 0.1 to 3.0 mg/kg were accompanied by clonal expansion of CD4+ and CD8+ blood T cells by week 6. The mean number of expanded clones was higher in CD8+ T cells than in CD4+.

The germline gives CDR1 SGHNT, CDR2 YENEEA. The CDR3 contains 16 residues. After removal of 5 bases from V and 0 bases from J, the junction contained 9 bases not matched to a gene. Libraries were prepared by immunoSEQ multiplex PCR; TCRdb keeps only in-frame clonotypes and omits some of them. This repertoire shows under 50,000 clones, 60% to 80% found once; its top ten account for roughly 7.9%. This clone appeared once. Its target is unknown. The rearrangement joins TRBV11-3 to TRBJ2-7; 8 nucleotides align to TRBD2. The source is an adult with an advanced solid tumor such as melanoma, head and neck, liver or kidney cancer. The sequenced sample was CD4+ or CD8+ T cells sorted from blood, obtained in a trial of the OX40 agonist ivuxolimab. This chain's CDR3 is CASSRAGGPNSYEQYF. The CDR3, as DNA: TGTGCCAGCAGCCGTGCGGGAGGACCAAACTCCTACGAGCAGTACTTC.